The rows below give T cell receptor beta chains drawn from one sample of a study of PD-1 blockade in mismatch repair-deficient tumors. Only in-frame clones appear in the TCRdb table, and some are missing; sequencing was by immunoSEQ multiplex PCR. The sample lists more than 85,000 clones, 82% seen once, with about 6.3% in the top ten. The source was peripheral blood, collected less than 37 weeks after starting pembrolizumab. These receptors were taken from an adult with mismatch repair-deficient cancer. The CDR3 runs from the conserved cysteine through the conserved F or W. Each record gives: CDR3 protein, clone size, V gene, J gene. For some rows the clone size is stated as once, few or many, or as a class when expanded; others skip it.

CASSEFGYNEQFF	-	TRBV25-1	TRBJ2-1
CASSVDLSSGNTIYF	-	TRBV9	TRBJ1-3
CASGPSGRPYNEQFF	-	TRBV6-5	TRBJ2-1
CASSERWDEQFF	-	TRBV19	TRBJ2-1
CASSARESGELFF	-	TRBV6-1	TRBJ2-2
CASSLPLSSYNEQFF	-	TRBV7-6	TRBJ2-1
CASSPSGAGASYEQYF	-	TRBV7-2	TRBJ2-7
CASSGSVEGNGYTF	once	TRBV6-1	TRBJ1-2
CASEGRDEQYF	-	TRBV2	TRBJ2-7
CASTGDSYSNQPQHF	-	TRBV19	TRBJ1-5
CATSRESSYEQYF	-	TRBV15	TRBJ2-7
CASSPRGAGIKETQYF	-	TRBV11-3	TRBJ2-5
CASSLFGLEDEQYF	-	TRBV5-5	TRBJ2-7
CATSRASLAQPQHF	few	TRBV15	TRBJ1-5
CASSLTDYEAFF	-	TRBV28	TRBJ1-1
CASSLEVTTNYNEQFF	few	TRBV5-1	TRBJ2-1
CASSPRTSNTGELFF	-	TRBV18	TRBJ2-2
CSVGDRGPYGYTF	-	TRBV29-1	TRBJ1-2
CASSAGTSGRSSYEQYF	-	TRBV5-1	TRBJ2-7
CAWSSRTIVETQYF	-	TRBV30	TRBJ2-5
CASSLAGQGASGYTF	-	TRBV5-6	TRBJ1-2
CASSRGDDNYGYTF	once	TRBV5-1	TRBJ1-2
CASSSSSSTYEQYF	-	TRBV13	TRBJ2-7
CASSQGRVTEAFF	-	TRBV6-5	TRBJ1-1
CASRSGATNEKLFF	-	TRBV10-2	TRBJ1-4
CASSPETADTQYF	-	TRBV9	TRBJ2-3
CASGRSPGGNYEQYF	few	TRBV27	TRBJ2-7
CASSFAARDTQYF	-	TRBV5-6	TRBJ2-3
CASTPRSGTYEQYF	few	TRBV2	TRBJ2-7
CASSLDRANEQFF	-	TRBV7-9	TRBJ2-1
CASSFNPDAIQGYTF	-	TRBV11-2	TRBJ1-2
CASRAGAPGNEQYF	-	TRBV7-9	TRBJ2-7
CASSEVRHAYEQYF	-	TRBV6-1	TRBJ2-7
CASSSIGQSSYEQYF	-	TRBV6-5	TRBJ2-7
CASSLQGMGVTQYF	once	TRBV19	TRBJ2-5
CASSSDLRYNEQFF	-	TRBV5-6	TRBJ2-1
CATSRVMEEYGYTF	few	TRBV15	TRBJ1-2
CASSLFPSGRTYNEQFF	-	TRBV7-9	TRBJ2-1
CSIGRGGQETQYF	-	TRBV29-1	TRBJ2-5
CASSLAAVDEQFF	-	TRBV28	TRBJ2-1
CAISGTSGSKGDTQYF	-	TRBV10-3	TRBJ2-3
CASSEGSLDEKLFF	-	TRBV6-1	TRBJ1-4
CASSESLGSYTF	once	TRBV6-4	TRBJ1-2
CASSDSIDQPQHF	-	TRBV6-4	TRBJ1-5
CASSETLGEEQFF	-	TRBV10-1	TRBJ2-1